The present T cell receptor (beta chain) was sequenced within a study of T cells in localized non-small cell lung cancer. Whole-study results and caveats: The study sequenced only one region of the tumor. As a result, intratumor heterogeneity could not be excluded and remains possible. Measurement of T cell clonality placed uninvolved adjacent lung highest, above the level in tumor. Out of the top 100 tumor clones, a median approximately 61 were seen in adjacent lung.

On this clone itself: Its target is not known.

Profiled with immunoSEQ multiplex PCR; TCRdb holds only in-frame clones, not every one. This sample has roughly 40,000 clones, with around 90% found just once. Looked up from germline, CDR1 is GTSNPN and CDR2 is SVGIG (reference sequence). The trim removed 7 bases at V and 2 bases at J, leaving 3 bases unmatched. There are 12 residues in the CDR3. Source: peripheral blood, taken before any cancer treatment. The clonotype was recovered from a woman between 40 and 69 years old with stage I lung adenocarcinoma. The chain joins TRBV30 to TRBJ2-7; 9 bases fit TRBD2. The CDR3 spells CASTSGTYEQYF. The CDR3 DNA follows: TGTGCCTCGACTAGCGGAACCTACGAGCAGTACTTC.